This TCR beta chain was recorded in a study of coeliac disease. The data were produced by immunoSEQ multiplex PCR, yet TCRdb's version contains in-frame clones alone and is incomplete. Here the sample spans roughly 3,500 clones, about 70% being singletons. With regard to this clone: Its antigen remains unidentified.

Study-wide results and caveats: The authors judged this method unsuitable for unbiased gliadin-specific T cell detection. Lamina propria and intraepithelial cell fractions may contain each other's cells.

The clonotype originates from a man aged 18 to 30 with celiac disease on a gluten-free diet. The specimen was intraepithelial lymphocytes from the gut.

CDR3 in DNA: TGCAGCGTAAACACAGGACCTAGTACCTACGAGCAGTACTTC. This sequence encodes CSVNTGPSTYEQYF. This chain links TRBV29-1 with TRBJ2-7; weak D call: TRBD1 (5 bases). Germline values: CDR1 SQVTM, CDR2 ANQGSEA. This CDR3 spans 14 amino acids. V dropped 6 bases and J dropped 2 bases, with 17 bases sitting between them.